Given below is one T cell receptor beta chain in context. Its antigen is unknown. Each PCR had synthetic TCR analog templates added to it as a spike-in. Sequencing used immunoSEQ multiplex PCR; TCRdb keeps in-frame clones, though not all of them. The data show 25,000 to 35,000 clones, about 87% seen once. The patients' disease, urothelial carcinoma, was locally advanced or metastatic. The ends lost 11 bases at V and 10 bases at J; junction bases unmatched: 13. Germline V gene sequence: CDR1 MNHNY, CDR2 SVGAGI (reference sequence). CDR3 length: 14 amino acids. This sample is drawn from a study of PD-L1 blockade in urothelial cancer. About the study: Between 0 and 3 chemotherapy regimens preceded treatment for each patient.

Study observations and caveats: Pretreatment peripheral blood TCR clonality that fell below the median predicted better survival among the patients studied.

The sequences come from PBMCs, collected around atezolizumab (anti-PD-L1) treatment. The chain combines TRBV6-6 with TRBJ2-1, with 11 bases lining up with TRBD2. The clonotype originates from a man in his forties or fifties with urothelial cancer. CDR3 sequence (DNA): TGTGCCGGTCGGACTAGCGGGTTTTCTAACGAGCAGTTCTTC. Encoded protein: CAGRTSGFSNEQFF.